Shown below are 14 T cell receptor beta chains from a single sample sequenced in a study of blood T cell repertoires in COVID-19. Clones were read by immunoSEQ multiplex PCR, and TCRdb kept only the in-frame ones, dropping some. The table shows roughly 420,000 clones, with approximately 90% occurring only once. Sequenced sample: PBMCs or T cells enriched from blood (not recorded which). The source of these receptors is a woman aged 25 to 39 with acute COVID-19.

This clone appeared a few times. The gene calls are TRBV7-8 and TRBJ1-4; D is uncertain. Deletions cut 1 base from V and 7 bases from J, with 16 bases between. Per the germline V gene, CDR1 is SGHVS and CDR2 is FQNEAQ. CDR3 length: 16 amino acids. DNA of the CDR3: TGTGCCAGCAGCTTAGTTAGCAGCGGCATTGGTGAAAAACTGTTTTTT. Translated: CASSLVSSGIGEKLFF.

This chain links TRBV3-1 (or the pseudogene TRBV3-2) with TRBJ1-4; perhaps TRBD1 as D (5 bases). There are 13 residues in the CDR3. V was trimmed by 4 bases and J by 12 bases, leaving 15 bases between them. Per germline, CDR1 LGHDT and CDR2 YNNKEL (reference sequence). The CDR3 DNA reads as TGTGCCAGCAGCCCTTGGGGGGGAGGCGAACTGTTTTTT. Protein product: CASSPWGGGELFF.

V usage is TRBV24-1 and J usage is TRBJ2-3, with D perhaps matching TRBD1 (6 bases). With 9 bases removed from V and 4 bases from J, the gap between germline ends came to 19 bases. The germline V gene has CDR1 KGHDR and CDR2 SFDVKD. The CDR3 is made up of 15 amino acids. The CDR3 spells CATGGPELGSDTQYF. The CDR3, as DNA: TGTGCCACCGGGGGCCCGGAGCTAGGTTCAGATACGCAGTATTTT.

The V and J genes are TRBV7-2 and TRBJ1-1; D gene ambiguous. The CDR3 has 15 amino acids. CDR1 and CDR2 (germline): SGHTA, FQGNSA. Trimming took 3 bases from V and 0 from J, leaving 11 bases between them. The CDR3 reads CASSFRTGMNTEAFF. In DNA form, the CDR3 reads TGTGCCAGCAGCTTCCGGACTGGAATGAACACTGAAGCTTTCTTT.

As regards this clone: A read error may produce the germline difference seen at one junction end. The chain combines TRBV6-4 with TRBJ2-1; TRBD1 matches 9 bases. The CDR3 has 12 amino acids. The germline gives CDR1 MRHNA, CDR2 SNTAGT. CDR3 coding DNA: TGTGCCAGCAGCGAAAATGGACAGGGGACCGTCTTC. This gives the protein CASSENGQGTVF.

This chain uses TRBV9 with TRBJ2-7; D ambiguous. Between the trimmed V and J ends, which lost 4 bases and 2 bases, there was a span of 19 bases. CDR3 length: 16 residues. The germline gives CDR1 SGDLS, CDR2 YYNGEE. The CDR3 DNA reads as TGTGCCAGCAGCCCCGCGGTCGGGTCGTCGACCTACGAGCAGTACTTC. Translation: CASSPAVGSSTYEQYF.

This sequence joins TRBV9 and TRBJ2-3; maybe TRBD2 (6 bases). The CDR3 contains 18 residues. CDR1 and CDR2 from the germline V gene are SGDLS and YYNGEE. Between the trimmed V and J ends, which lost 0 bases and 0 bases, there was a span of 17 bases. The CDR3 coding sequence is TGTGCCAGCAGCGTAGCTGGGGATAGCGGCGCTAGCACAGATACGCAGTATTTT. It specifies CASSVAGDSGASTDTQYF.

This chain joins TRBV28 and TRBJ2-4; D ambiguous. V was cut by 4 bases and J by 1 base, with 8 bases left in between. The CDR3 has 14 amino acids. Germline-derived CDR1 and CDR2 are MDHEN and SYDVKM. This chain's CDR3 is CASSSLRAKNIQYF. In DNA, the CDR3 is TGTGCCAGCAGTTCCCTGAGGGCCAAAAACATTCAGTACTTC.

The gene calls are TRBV30 and TRBJ1-3; D is ambiguous. V shed 6 bases and J shed 0 bases, with 18 bases lying between them. The CDR3 has 16 amino acids. In germline, CDR1 is GTSNPN, CDR2 SVGIG (reference sequence). The CDR3 region is CACNPEHISSGNTIYF. The CDR3 coding sequence is TGTGCCTGCAACCCCGAACACATCTCCTCTGGAAACACCATATATTTT.

This clone was detected only once. The chain has TRBV3-1 (or the pseudogene TRBV3-2) and TRBJ2-1; 11 bases are a match to TRBD2. CDR3 size: 17 residues. The germline V gene encodes CDR1 LGHDT and CDR2 YNNKEL (reference sequence). V dropped 0 bases and J dropped 6; count of bases not matched to a gene: 7. DNA for the CDR3: TGTGCCAGCAGCCAAGATTCCCTAGCGGGGGGCCCCAATGAGCAGTTCTTC. This sequence encodes CASSQDSLAGGPNEQFF.

The rearrangement links TRBV7-2 to TRBJ1-3; D unclear. From germline, CDR1 is SGHTA and CDR2 FQGNSA. The length of the CDR3 is 14 residues. V lost 7 bases, J lost 1 base, and 11 bases lay in between. CDR3: CASTRSGSGNTIYF. CDR3 in DNA: TGTGCCAGCACCCGTAGTGGTTCTGGAAACACCATATATTTT.

The gene calls are TRBV6-1 and TRBJ1-2; possibly TRBD1 for D (5 bases). This CDR3 is built from 13 residues. The V end lost 2 bases, the J end lost 4 bases, and 8 bases lay between the germline ends. The germline V gene encodes CDR1 MNHNS and CDR2 SASEGT. As DNA, the CDR3 is TGTGCCAGCAGTGAAATCGGGGGCTATGGCTACACCTTC. Translating gives CASSEIGGYGYTF.

This clone has a single count. This sequence joins TRBV7-9 and TRBJ2-5; 10 positions match TRBD2. Losses at the gene ends were 5 bases for V and 4 bases for J; bases not matched to a gene: 10. Germline CDR1 SEHNR, CDR2 FQNEAQ (reference sequence). This CDR3 spans 16 amino acids. The CDR3 DNA sequence: TGTGCCAGCAGCCCCCACGAGCGGGGGGGCTTAGAGACCCAGTACTTC. Its translation is CASSPHERGGLETQYF.

The V gene is TRBV5-1, the J gene TRBJ2-7; D unclear. Trimming cost V 0 bases and J 3 bases, with 10 bases left between them. The germline CDR1 and CDR2 sequences are SGHRS and YFSETQ. The CDR3 has 14 residues. CDR3 sequence: CASSLVNSYYEQYF. The CDR3 region has the DNA TGCGCCAGCAGCTTGGTTAACAGCTACTACGAGCAGTACTTC. Complete variable domain (other parts from reference TRBV5-1 and TRBJ2-7): KAGVTQTPRYLIKTRGQQVTLSCSPISGHRSVSWYQQTPGQGLQFLFEYFSETQRNKGNFPGRFSGRQFSNSRSEMNVSTLELGDSALYLCASSLVNSYYEQYFGPGTRLTVT.